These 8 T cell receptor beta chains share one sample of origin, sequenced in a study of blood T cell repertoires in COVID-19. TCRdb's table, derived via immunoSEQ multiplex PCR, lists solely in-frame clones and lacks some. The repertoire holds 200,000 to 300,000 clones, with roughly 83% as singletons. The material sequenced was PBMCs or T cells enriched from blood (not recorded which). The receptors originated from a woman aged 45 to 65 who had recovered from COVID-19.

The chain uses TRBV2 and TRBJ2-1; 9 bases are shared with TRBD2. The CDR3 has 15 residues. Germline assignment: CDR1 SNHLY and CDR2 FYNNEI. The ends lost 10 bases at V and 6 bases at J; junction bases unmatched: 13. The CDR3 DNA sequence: TGTGCCATACAATCAGCGGGAGGCTACTTCAATGAGCAGTTCTTC. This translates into CAIQSAGGYFNEQFF.

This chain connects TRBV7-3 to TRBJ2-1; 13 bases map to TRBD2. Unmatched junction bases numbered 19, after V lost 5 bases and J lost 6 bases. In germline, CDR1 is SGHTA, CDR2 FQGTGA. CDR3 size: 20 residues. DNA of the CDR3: TGTGCCAGCAGCCTCACGGGCGGGACTAGCGGGAAGCGGGCTCTCAATGAGCAGTTCTTC. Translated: CASSLTGGTSGKRALNEQFF.

This CDR3 is CASSPRDLSGELFF. The CDR3 DNA sequence: TGTGCCAGCAGTCCGCGGGACTTGTCCGGGGAGCTGTTTTTT. This chain uses TRBV27 with TRBJ2-2; TRBD2 might be the D (6 bases). CDR1 is MNHEY and CDR2 is SMNVEV in the germline V gene (reference sequence). Trimming shortened V by 5 bases and J by 6 bases, and 13 bases separated the two germline ends. CDR3 length equals 14 residues.

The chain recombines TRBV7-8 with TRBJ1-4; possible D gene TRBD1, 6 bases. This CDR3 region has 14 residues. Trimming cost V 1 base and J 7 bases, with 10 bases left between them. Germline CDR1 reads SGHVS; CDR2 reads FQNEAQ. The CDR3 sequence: CASSLDWGPEKLFF. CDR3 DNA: TGTGCCAGCAGCTTAGATTGGGGGCCTGAAAAACTGTTTTTT.

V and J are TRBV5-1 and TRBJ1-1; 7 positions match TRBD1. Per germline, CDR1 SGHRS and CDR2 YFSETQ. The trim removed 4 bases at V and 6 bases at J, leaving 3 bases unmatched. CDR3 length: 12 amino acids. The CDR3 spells CASSVQGSEAFF. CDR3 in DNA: TGCGCCAGCAGCGTACAGGGGTCTGAAGCTTTCTTT.

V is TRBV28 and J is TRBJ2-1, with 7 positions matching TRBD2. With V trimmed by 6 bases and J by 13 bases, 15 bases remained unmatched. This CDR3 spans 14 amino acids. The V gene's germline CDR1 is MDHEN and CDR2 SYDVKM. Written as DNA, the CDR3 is TGTGCCAGCAGCAACGTTCTTGTGGGAGGGCCACAGTTCTTC. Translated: CASSNVLVGGPQFF. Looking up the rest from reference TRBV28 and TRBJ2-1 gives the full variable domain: DVKVTQSSRYLVKRTGEKVFLECVQDMDHENMFWYRQDPGLGLRLIYFSYDVKMKEKGDIPEGYSVSREKKERFSLILESASTNQTSMYLCASSNVLVGGPQFFGPGTRLTVL.

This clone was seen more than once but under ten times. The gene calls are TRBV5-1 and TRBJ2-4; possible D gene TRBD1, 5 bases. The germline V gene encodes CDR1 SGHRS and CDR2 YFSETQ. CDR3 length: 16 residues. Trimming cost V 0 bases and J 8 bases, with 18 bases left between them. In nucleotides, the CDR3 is TGCGCCAGCAGCTTGGGGTTTTCGGGCAGGGTAGACATTCAGTACTTC. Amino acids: CASSLGFSGRVDIQYF. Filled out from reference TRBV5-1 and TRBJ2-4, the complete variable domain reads KAGVTQTPRYLIKTRGQQVTLSCSPISGHRSVSWYQQTPGQGLQFLFEYFSETQRNKGNFPGRFSGRQFSNSRSEMNVSTLELGDSALYLCASSLGFSGRVDIQYFGAGTRLSVL.

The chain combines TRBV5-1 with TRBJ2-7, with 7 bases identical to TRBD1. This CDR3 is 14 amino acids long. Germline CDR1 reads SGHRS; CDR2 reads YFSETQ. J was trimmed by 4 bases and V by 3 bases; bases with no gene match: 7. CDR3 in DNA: TGCGCCAGCAGCTCCGGGACAGAGCCATACGAGCAGTACTTC. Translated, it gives CASSSGTEPYEQYF.